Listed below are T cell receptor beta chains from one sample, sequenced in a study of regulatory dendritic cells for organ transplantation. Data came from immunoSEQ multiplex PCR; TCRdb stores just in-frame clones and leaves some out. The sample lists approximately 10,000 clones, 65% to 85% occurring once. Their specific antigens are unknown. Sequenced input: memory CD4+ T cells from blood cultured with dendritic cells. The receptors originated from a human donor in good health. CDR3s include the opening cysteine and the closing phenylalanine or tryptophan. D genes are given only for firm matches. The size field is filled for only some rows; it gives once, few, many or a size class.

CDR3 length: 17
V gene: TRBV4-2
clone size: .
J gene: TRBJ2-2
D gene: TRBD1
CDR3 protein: CASSQPPGQGNFGELFF
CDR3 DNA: TGTGCCAGCAGCCAACCTCCGGGACAGGGCAATTTCGGGGAGCTGTTTTTT

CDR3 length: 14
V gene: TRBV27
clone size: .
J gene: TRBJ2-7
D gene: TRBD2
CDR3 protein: CASSSGLAGGEQYF
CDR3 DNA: TGTGCCAGCAGTTCGGGACTAGCGGGGGGAGAGCAGTACTTC

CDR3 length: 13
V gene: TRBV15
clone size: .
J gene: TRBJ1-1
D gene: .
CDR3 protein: CATGRALNTEAFF
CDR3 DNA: TGTGCCACCGGGCGGGCCTTGAACACTGAAGCTTTCTTT

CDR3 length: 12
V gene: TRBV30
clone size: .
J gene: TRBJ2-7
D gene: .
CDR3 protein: CAWNFQSNEQYF
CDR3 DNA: TGTGCCTGGAACTTCCAAAGCAACGAGCAGTACTTC

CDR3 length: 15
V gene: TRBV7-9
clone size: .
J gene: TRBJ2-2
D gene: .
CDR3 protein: CASVYGGGNTGELFF
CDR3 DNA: TGTGCCAGCGTCTATGGGGGAGGGAACACCGGGGAGCTGTTTTTT

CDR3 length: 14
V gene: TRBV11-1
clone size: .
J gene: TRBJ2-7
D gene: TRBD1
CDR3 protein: CASSRTGGVYEQYF
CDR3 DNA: TGTGCCAGCAGCCGGACAGGGGGGGTCTACGAGCAGTACTTC

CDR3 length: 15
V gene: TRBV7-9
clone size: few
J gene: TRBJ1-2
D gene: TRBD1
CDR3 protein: CASRPGQGARHGYTF
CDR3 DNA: TGTGCCAGCAGGCCTGGACAGGGGGCGCGTCATGGCTACACCTTC

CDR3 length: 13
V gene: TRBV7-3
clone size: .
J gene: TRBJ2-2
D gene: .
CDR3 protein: CASSLTGTGELFF
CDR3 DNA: TGTGCCAGCAGCTTAACGGGCACCGGGGAGCTGTTTTTT

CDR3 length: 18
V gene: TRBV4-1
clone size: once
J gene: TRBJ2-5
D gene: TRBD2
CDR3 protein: CASSHHRTSGTRGETQYF
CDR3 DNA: TGCGCCAGCAGCCACCATCGGACTAGCGGGACAAGGGGGGAGACCCAGTACTTC

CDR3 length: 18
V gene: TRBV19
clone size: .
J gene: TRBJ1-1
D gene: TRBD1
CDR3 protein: CASTPDSQGAAMNTEAFF
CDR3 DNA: TGTGCCAGTACTCCTGACTCACAGGGGGCGGCGATGAACACTGAAGCTTTCTTT

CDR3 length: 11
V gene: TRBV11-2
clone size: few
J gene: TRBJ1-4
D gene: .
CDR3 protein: CASRSNEKLFF
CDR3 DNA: TGTGCCAGCAGATCCAATGAAAAACTGTTTTTT

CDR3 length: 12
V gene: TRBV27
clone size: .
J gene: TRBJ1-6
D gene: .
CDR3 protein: CASSLYDSPLHF
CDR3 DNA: TGTGCCAGCAGTTTATACGATTCACCCCTCCACTTT

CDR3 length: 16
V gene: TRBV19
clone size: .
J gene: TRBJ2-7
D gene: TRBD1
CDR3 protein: CASSVLLGQGSYEQYF
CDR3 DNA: TGTGCCAGTAGTGTTCTGCTGGGACAGGGTTCCTACGAGCAGTACTTC

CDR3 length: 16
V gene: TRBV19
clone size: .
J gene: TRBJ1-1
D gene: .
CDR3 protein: CASSEGTAVSSTEAFF
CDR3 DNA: TGTGCCAGTAGTGAGGGGACGGCCGTTTCGAGTACTGAAGCTTTCTTT

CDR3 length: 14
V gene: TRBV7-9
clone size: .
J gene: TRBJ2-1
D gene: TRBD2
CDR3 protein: CASSLDREGDEQFF
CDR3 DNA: TGTGCCAGCAGCTTAGACCGGGAGGGGGATGAGCAGTTCTTC

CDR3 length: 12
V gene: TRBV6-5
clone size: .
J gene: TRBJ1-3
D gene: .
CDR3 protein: CATQAPGNTIYF
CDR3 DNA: TGTGCCACCCAAGCCCCCGGAAACACCATATATTTT

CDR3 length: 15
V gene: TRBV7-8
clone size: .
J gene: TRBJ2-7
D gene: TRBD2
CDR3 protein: CASSRLAGAPHEQYF
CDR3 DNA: TGTGCCAGCAGCCGTCTTGCGGGAGCCCCCCACGAGCAGTACTTC

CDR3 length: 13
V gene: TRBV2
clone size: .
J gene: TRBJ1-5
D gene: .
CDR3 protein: CASTGQAVEPQHF
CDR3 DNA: TGTGCCAGCACGGGGCAGGCCGTAGAGCCCCAGCATTTT

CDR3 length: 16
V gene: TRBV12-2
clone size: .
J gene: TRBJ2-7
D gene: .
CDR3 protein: CASRLARERESYEQYF
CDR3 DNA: TGTGCAAGTCGCTTAGCGCGAGAGCGGGAGTCCTACGAGCAGTACTTC

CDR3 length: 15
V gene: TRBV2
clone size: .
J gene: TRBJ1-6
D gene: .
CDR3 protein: CASSEREGGGSPLHF
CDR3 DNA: TGTGCCAGCAGTGAACGAGAAGGGGGAGGTTCACCCCTCCACTTT

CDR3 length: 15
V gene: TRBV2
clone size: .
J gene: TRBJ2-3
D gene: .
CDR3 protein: CASSELSVRTDTQYF
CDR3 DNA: TGTGCCAGCAGTGAATTGAGCGTTCGGACAGATACGCAGTATTTT

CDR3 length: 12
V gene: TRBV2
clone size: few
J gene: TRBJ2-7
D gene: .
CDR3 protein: CASIDDGLGQYF
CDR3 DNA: TGTGCCAGCATTGACGATGGGCTGGGGCAGTACTTC

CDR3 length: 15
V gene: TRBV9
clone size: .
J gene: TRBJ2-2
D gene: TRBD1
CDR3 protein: CASSVKGANTGELFF
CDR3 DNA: TGTGCCAGCAGCGTCAAGGGGGCTAACACCGGGGAGCTGTTTTTT

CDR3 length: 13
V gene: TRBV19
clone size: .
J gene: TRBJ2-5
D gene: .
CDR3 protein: CASSPRVAETQYF
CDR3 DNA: TGTGCCAGTAGTCCCAGGGTTGCGGAGACCCAGTACTTC

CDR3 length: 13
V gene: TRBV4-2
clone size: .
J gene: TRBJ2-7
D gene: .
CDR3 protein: CASSQVTSYEQYF
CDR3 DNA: TGTGCCAGCAGCCAAGTTACATCCTACGAGCAGTACTTC

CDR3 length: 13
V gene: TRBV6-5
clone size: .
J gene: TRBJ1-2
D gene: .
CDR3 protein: CASSYHRDYGYTF
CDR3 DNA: TGTGCCAGCAGTTACCACAGGGACTATGGCTACACCTTC

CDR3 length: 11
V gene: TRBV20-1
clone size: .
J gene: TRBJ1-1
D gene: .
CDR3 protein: CSATPGPEAFF
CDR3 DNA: TGCAGTGCAACCCCAGGGCCTGAAGCTTTCTTT

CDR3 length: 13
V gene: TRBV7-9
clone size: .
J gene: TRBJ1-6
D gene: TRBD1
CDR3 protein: CASPDRDSSPLHF
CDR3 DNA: TGTGCCAGCCCCGACAGGGATAGTTCACCCCTCCACTTT

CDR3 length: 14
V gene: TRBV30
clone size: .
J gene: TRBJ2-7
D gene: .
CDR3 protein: CAWVDGGCSYEQYF
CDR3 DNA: TGTGCCTGGGTAGACGGGGGCTGCTCCTACGAGCAGTACTTC

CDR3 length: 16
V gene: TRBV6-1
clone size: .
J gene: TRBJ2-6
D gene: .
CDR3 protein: CASSETTGSGANVLTF
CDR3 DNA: TGTGCCAGCAGTGAAACTACAGGCTCTGGGGCCAACGTCCTGACTTTC

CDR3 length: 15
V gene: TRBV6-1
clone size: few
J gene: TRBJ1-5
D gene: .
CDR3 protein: CASSAGSFPNQPQHF
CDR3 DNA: TGTGCCAGCAGTGCGGGTTCGTTTCCCAATCAGCCCCAGCATTTT

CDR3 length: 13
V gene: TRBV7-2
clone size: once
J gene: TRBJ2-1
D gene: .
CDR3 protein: CASKRASYNEQFF
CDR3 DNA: TGTGCCAGCAAAAGGGCCTCCTACAATGAGCAGTTCTTC

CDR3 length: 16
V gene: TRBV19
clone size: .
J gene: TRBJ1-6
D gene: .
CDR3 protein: CASSLRGTEFDSPLHF
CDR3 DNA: TGTGCCAGTAGCCTCCGGGGGACCGAGTTTGATTCACCCCTCCACTTT

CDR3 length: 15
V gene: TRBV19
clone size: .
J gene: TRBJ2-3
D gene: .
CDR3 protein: CASSIALPGVDTQYF
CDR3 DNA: TGTGCCAGTAGTATAGCCCTCCCGGGAGTAGATACGCAGTATTTT

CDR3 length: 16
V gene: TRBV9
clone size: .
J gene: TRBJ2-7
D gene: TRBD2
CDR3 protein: CASTRTPGLAIYEQYF
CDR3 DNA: TGTGCCAGCACTCGTACTCCGGGACTAGCTATCTACGAGCAGTACTTC

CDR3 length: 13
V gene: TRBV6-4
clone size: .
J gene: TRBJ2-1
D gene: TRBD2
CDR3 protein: CASSSGATNEQFF
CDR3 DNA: TGTGCCAGCAGCAGCGGGGCGACCAATGAGCAGTTCTTC

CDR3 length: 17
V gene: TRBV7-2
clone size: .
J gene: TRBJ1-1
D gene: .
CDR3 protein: CASSKGGARAGNTEAFF
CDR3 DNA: TGTGCCAGCAGCAAAGGGGGGGCGAGGGCTGGGAACACTGAAGCTTTCTTT

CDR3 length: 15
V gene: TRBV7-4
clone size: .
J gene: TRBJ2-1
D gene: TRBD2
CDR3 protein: CASSWGLARDNEQFF
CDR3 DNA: TGTGCCAGCAGCTGGGGACTAGCGAGAGACAATGAGCAGTTCTTC

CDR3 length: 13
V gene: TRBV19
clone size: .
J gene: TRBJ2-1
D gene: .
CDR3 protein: CASSIRENNEQFF
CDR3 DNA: TGTGCCAGTAGTATCCGGGAGAACAATGAGCAGTTCTTC

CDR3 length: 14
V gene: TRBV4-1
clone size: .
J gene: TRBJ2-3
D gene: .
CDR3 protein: CASSQQQGPDTQYF
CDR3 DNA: TGCGCCAGCAGCCAACAGCAGGGGCCAGATACGCAGTATTTT

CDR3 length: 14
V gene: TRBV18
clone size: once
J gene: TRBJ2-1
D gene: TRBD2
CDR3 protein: CASSPGLAFNEQFF
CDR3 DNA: TGTGCCAGCTCACCGGGACTAGCGTTCAATGAGCAGTTCTTC

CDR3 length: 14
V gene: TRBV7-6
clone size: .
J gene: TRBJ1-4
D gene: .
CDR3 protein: CASSSGSTNEKLFF
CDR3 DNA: TGTGCCAGCAGCTCCGGGTCCACTAATGAAAAACTGTTTTTT

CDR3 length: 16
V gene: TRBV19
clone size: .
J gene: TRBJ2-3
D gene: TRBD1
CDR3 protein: CASSMSGTGSTDTQYF
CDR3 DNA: TGTGCCAGTAGTATGTCCGGGACAGGTAGCACAGATACGCAGTATTTT

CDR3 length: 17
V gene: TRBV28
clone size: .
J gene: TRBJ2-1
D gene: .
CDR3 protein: CASSTLFQSSSYNEQFF
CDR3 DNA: TGTGCCAGCAGTACCCTTTTCCAAAGTAGCTCCTACAATGAGCAGTTCTTC

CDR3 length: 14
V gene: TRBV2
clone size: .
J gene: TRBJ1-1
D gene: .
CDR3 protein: CASSVAGGRTEAFF
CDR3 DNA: TGTGCCAGCAGTGTGGCCGGTGGGCGGACTGAAGCTTTCTTT

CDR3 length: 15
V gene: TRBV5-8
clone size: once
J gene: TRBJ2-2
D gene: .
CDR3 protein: CASSHGHSFTGELFF
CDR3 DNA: TGTGCCAGCAGCCACGGACATTCTTTCACCGGGGAGCTGTTTTTT

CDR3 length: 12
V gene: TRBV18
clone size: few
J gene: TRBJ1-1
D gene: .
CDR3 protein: CASSPLNTEAFF
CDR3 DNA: TGTGCCAGCTCACCGTTGAACACTGAAGCTTTCTTT

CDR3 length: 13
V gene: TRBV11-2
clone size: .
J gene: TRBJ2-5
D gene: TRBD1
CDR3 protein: CASSLGQQETQYF
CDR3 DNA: TGTGCCAGCAGCTTGGGACAGCAAGAGACCCAGTACTTC

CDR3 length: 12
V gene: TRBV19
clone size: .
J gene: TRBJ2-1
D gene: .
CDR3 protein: CASSPSFPVWFF
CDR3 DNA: TGTGCCAGTAGTCCGTCCTTCCCAGTTTGGTTCTTC

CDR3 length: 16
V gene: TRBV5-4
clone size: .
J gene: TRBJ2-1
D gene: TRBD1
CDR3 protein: CASSFFGTGHRNEQFF
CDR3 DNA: TGTGCCAGCAGCTTTTTTGGGACAGGCCACCGAAATGAGCAGTTCTTC